The present TCR beta chain was sequenced within a study of post-analysis software for immune sequencing data. TCR beta cDNA libraries had unique molecular identifiers. It was from roughly 1.1 to 9.2 million T cells that 450,000 to 550,000 cDNA molecules came. TCRdb used MiXCR to reprocess the PCR reads, holding one entry per CDR3 protein. The repertoire consists of more than 500,000 distinct CDR3 sequences, with around 31% occurring once and the leading ten covering 4.5% to 7.5%. This clonotype showed up just a few times. Its antigen is as yet unknown. The V end lost 4 bases, the J end lost 3 bases, and 10 bases lay between the germline ends. The CDR3 sequence is 13 residues long. Germline V gene data show CDR1 as SGHRS and CDR2 as YFSETQ. General study results and limits: Same-batch preparations were strongly co-clustered by F measure. Normalized Chao1 diversity in multiple sclerosis patients fell significantly below that of controls. The study found TRBV5-6, TRBV5-1 and TRBV20-1 among five TRBV segments more frequent in patients than controls.

This TCR came from a girl aged 2-17 years with multiple sclerosis. J is TRBJ1-2 and V is TRBV5-1, with TRBD1 as a possible D gene (6 bases). Sequenced material: blood. CDR3 nucleotides: TGCGCCAGCAGCACGGACAGCGACTATGGCTACACCTTC. Its protein product is CASSTDSDYGYTF.